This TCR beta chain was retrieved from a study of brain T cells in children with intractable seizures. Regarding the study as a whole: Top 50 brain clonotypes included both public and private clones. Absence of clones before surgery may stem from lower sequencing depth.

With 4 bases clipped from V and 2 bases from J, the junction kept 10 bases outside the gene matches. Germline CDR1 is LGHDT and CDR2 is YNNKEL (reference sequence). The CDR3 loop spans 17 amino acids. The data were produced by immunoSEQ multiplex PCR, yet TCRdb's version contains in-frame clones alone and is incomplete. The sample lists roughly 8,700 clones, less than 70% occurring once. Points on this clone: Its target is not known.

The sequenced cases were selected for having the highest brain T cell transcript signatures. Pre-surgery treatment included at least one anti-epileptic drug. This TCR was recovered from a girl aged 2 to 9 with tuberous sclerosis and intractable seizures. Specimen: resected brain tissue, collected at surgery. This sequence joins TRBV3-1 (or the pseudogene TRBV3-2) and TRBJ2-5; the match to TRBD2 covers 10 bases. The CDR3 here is CASSPVLAGARQETQYF. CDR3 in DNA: TGTGCCAGCAGCCCCGTTCTAGCGGGGGCTCGACAAGAGACCCAGTACTTC.